This TCR beta chain was retrieved from a study of T cells in Graves' hyperthyroidism and ophthalmopathy. Overall study: Specimen type is peripheral blood, collected at initial diagnosis prior to any treatment.

Details on this clonotype: Its target is unknown.

CDR3 size: 13 residues. Germline loops: CDR1 SNHLY, CDR2 FYNNEI. After removal of 8 bases from V and 0 bases from J, the junction contained 3 bases not matched to a gene. Each diagnosis was grounded in clinical symptoms, serum thyroxine and TRAb, thyroid ultrasound, and orbital computed tomography. Fresh 10 ml peripheral blood yielded PBMCs. RNA transcripts were the template for amplifying TCR beta CDR3 regions. HTBI primers were used for first-round RT-PCR of the TCR CDR3. Each CDR3 protein gets one entry after TCRdb re-called the multiplex PCR reads with MiXCR. The data hold about 610,000 distinct CDR3 sequences, with about 14% observed a single time. Findings and caveats of the study: The majority of expanded thyroid clonotypes above 0.001 also appeared in blood.

The TCR sequence derives from a middle-aged woman with Graves' ophthalmopathy. The genes are TRBV2 and TRBJ2-5; 7 nucleotides line up with TRBD2. The specimen sequenced was blood. The CDR3 region is CASYGRYQETQYF. CDR3 DNA: TGTGCCAGCTACGGGAGGTACCAAGAGACCCAGTACTTC. The full variable domain, its missing parts supplied by reference TRBV2 and TRBJ2-5, is EPEVTQTPSHQVTQMGQEVILRCVPISNHLYFYWYRQILGQKVEFLVSFYNNEISEKSEIFDDQFSVERPDGSNFTLKIRSTKLEDSAMYFCASYGRYQETQYFGPGTRLLVL.